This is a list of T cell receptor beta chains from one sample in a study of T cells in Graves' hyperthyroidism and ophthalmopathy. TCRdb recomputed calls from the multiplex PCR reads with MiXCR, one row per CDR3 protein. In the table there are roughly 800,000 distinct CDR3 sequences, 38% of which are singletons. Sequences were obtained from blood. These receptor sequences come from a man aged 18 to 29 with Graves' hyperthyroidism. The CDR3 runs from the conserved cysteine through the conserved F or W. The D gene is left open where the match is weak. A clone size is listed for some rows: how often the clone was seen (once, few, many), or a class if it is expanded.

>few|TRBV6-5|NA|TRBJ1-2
TGTGCCAGCAGTGAATTAAATAGATGCACCTTC
CASSELNRCTF
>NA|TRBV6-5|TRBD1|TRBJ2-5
TGTGCCAGCAGTCCCCCGACAGGGGGCCGGGAGACCCAGTACTTC
CASSPPTGGRETQYF
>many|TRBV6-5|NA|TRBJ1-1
TGTGCCACAAGATCCCGGCCGATGAACACTGAAGCTTTCTTT
CATRSRPMNTEAFF
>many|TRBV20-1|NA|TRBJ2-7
TGCAGTTCCCGGGGGCCGGGTAGGGAGCAGTACTTC
CSSRGPGREQYF
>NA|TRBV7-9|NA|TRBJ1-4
TGTGCCAGCAGCCGCGCGGGGGCTAATGAAAAACTGTTTTTT
CASSRAGANEKLFF
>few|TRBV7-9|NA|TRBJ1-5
TGCGCCAGCAGCCAAGATCGGTCTCCCAATCAGCCCCAGCATTTT
CASSQDRSPNQPQHF
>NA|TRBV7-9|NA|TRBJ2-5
TGTGCCAGCAGCCACCACAGGGGAGGAGAGACCCAGTACTTC
CASSHHRGGETQYF
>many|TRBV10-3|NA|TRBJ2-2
TGTGCCATCACCCGGACCACGTCCCCCGGGGAGCTGTTTTTT
CAITRTTSPGELFF
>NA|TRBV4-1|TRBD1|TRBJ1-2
TGCGCCAGCAGCCAAGAGTTGCAGGGGGCTGTCTATGGCTACACCTTC
CASSQELQGAVYGYTF
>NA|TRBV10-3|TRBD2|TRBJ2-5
TGTGCCACCAGAGTGGGACTAGCGGATCAAGAGACCCAGTACTTC
CATRVGLADQETQYF
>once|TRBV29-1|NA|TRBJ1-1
TGCAGCCCTGACAGGCCAAACGCTGAAGCTTTCTTT
CSPDRPNAEAFF
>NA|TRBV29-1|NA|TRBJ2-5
TGCAGCGTTTCCCAGTCCTACGAGGTAGAGGAAGAGACCCAGTACTTC
CSVSQSYEVEEETQYF
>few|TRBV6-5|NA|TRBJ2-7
TGTGCCAGCCGCCAGGGGTTCTACGAGCAGTACTTC
CASRQGFYEQYF
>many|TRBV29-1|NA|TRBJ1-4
TGCAGCGTTGAGGAGGCGGTCGGGGAAAAACTGTTTTTT
CSVEEAVGEKLFF
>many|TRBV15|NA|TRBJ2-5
TGTGCCACCAGCAGTACAAGGGACCAAGAGACCCAGTACTTC
CATSSTRDQETQYF
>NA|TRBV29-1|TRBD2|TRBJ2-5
TGCAGCGTTGGGGGGGGACCTCGGTCCCAAGAGACCCAGTACTTC
CSVGGGPRSQETQYF
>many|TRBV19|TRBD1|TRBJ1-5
TGTGCCAGTAGTATAGGACAGGGGTGGCAGCCCCAGCATTTT
CASSIGQGWQPQHF
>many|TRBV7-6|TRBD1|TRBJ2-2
TGTGCCAGCAGGGGACAGGCGGCCGGGGAGCTGTTTTTT
CASRGQAAGELFF
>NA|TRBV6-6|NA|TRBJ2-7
TGTGCCAGCAGTTACGACAGGCTCTACGAGCAGTACTTC
CASSYDRLYEQYF
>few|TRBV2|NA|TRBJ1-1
TGTGCCAGCAGTGTAGGGGCGGAGACTGAAGCTTTCTTT
CASSVGAETEAFF
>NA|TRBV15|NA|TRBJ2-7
TGTGCCACCAGCAACCCACCCTCGGCTGCCTCCTACGAGCAGTACTTC
CATSNPPSAASYEQYF
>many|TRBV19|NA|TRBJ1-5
TGTGCCAGTAGCCGAGGCATTGGGAGTTGGGGGAATCAGCCCCAGCATTTT
CASSRGIGSWGNQPQHF
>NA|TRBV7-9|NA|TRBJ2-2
TGTGCCAGCAGCACTGCAGGGCTCACCGGGGAGCTGTTTTTT
CASSTAGLTGELFF
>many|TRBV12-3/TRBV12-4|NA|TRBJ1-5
TGTGCCAGCAGTTTAGCGCCAGATCAGCCCCAGCATTTT
CASSLAPDQPQHF
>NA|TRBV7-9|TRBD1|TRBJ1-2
TGTGCCAGCAGCGCCGGACAGGGAATGAATGGCTACACCTTC
CASSAGQGMNGYTF
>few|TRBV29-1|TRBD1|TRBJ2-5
TGCAGCGTTCTACATTCCAGACAGGGGAGAGAGACCCAGTACTTC
CSVLHSRQGRETQYF
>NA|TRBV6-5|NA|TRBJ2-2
TGTGCCAGCCAGGGGCAATGGAACACCGGGGAGCTGTCTTTT
CASQGQWNTGELSF
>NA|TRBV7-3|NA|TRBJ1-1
TGTTCCAGCAGCCTAGACAGGAACACTGAAGCTTTCTTT
CSSSLDRNTEAFF
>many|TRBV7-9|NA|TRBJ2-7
TGTGCCAGCAGCTTAGGGGGGGCTGGACCCAACTACGAGCAGTACTTC
CASSLGGAGPNYEQYF
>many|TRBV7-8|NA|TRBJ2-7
TGTGCCAGCAGCTCCTCCCCGGGTGCCTACGAGCAGTACTTC
CASSSSPGAYEQYF
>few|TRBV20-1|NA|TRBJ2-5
TGCAGTACCCTGGCGGCCAGCCAAGAGACCCAGTACTTC
CSTLAASQETQYF
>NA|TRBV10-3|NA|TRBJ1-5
TGTGCCAACACCCCGACAGAGTATAGCAATCAGCCCCAGCATTTT
CANTPTEYSNQPQHF
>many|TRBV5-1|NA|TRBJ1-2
TGCGCCAGCAGCGGAGGACGGGCCTATGGCTACACCTTC
CASSGGRAYGYTF
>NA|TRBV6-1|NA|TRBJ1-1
TGTGCCAGCACCCCGGGACACATGAACACTGAAGCTTTCTTT
CASTPGHMNTEAFF
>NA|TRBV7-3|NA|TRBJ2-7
TGTGCCAGCAGCTTGGAACCGGACAGCCGTTCAACCTACGAGCAGTACTTC
CASSLEPDSRSTYEQYF
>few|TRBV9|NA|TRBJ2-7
TGTGCCAGCAGCGTCGACCCCGGTCCGGGACGAGGGGCCTACGAGCAGTACTTC
CASSVDPGPGRGAYEQYF
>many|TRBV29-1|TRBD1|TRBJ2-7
TGCAGCGTTGAACTGGCCGGGACAGCCCGCTCCTACGAGCAGTACTTC
CSVELAGTARSYEQYF
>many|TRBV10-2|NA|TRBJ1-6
TGCGCCAGCAGTGAGTCCGGGGGAGAGGATTCACCCCTCCACTTT
CASSESGGEDSPLHF
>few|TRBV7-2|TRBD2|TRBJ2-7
TGTGCCAGCAGTATAGGGCGCGGGGGGGCTGGGGAGCAGTACTTC
CASSIGRGGAGEQYF
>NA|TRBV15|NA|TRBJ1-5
TGTGCCACCGGGGGGTTAGGACAGAGTACGCATTTT
CATGGLGQSTHF
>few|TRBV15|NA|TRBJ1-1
TGTGCTACCGGCCCCCAAAACACTGAAGCTTTCTTT
CATGPQNTEAFF
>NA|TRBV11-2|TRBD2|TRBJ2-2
TGTGCCAGCAGCTTCAGCGGGACTAGAGGCGGGGAGCTGTTTTTT
CASSFSGTRGGELFF
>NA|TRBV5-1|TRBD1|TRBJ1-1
TGCGCCAGCAGCTTGGGGACAGGGGCGAGCACTGAAGCTTTCTTT
CASSLGTGASTEAFF
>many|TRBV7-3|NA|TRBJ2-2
TGTGCCAGCAGCTTAATTGGAGGAGGGATGAACACCGGGGAGCTGTTTTTT
CASSLIGGGMNTGELFF
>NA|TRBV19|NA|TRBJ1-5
TGTGCCAGTAGTACCCAACAGGGAGGAAGCAATCAGCCCCAGCATTTT
CASSTQQGGSNQPQHF
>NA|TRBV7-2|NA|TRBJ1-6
TGTGCCAGCAGCTCAGTCGCGGGCATTGGGGATTCACCCCTCCACTTT
CASSSVAGIGDSPLHF
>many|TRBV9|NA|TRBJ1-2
TGTGCCAGCAGCCCCCACTCGGGACGGAGCTATGGCTACACCTTC
CASSPHSGRSYGYTF